The 5 T cell receptor beta chains below all came from one sample that was sequenced in a study of control samples from healthy donors and cancer patients. Here immunoSEQ multiplex PCR was the method, and the copy in TCRdb shows in-frame clones only, minus some. The sample records 150,000 to 200,000 clones, roughly 90% being singletons. Sequenced sample: blood. The receptors stem from a woman in her 50s in good health.

This sequence joins TRBV19 and TRBJ2-2; possibly TRBD2 for D (5 bases). The V end lost 8 bases, the J end lost 1 base, and 11 bases lay between the germline ends. Looked up from germline, CDR1 is LNHDA and CDR2 is SQIVND (reference sequence). The CDR3 covers 14 residues. The CDR3 DNA follows: TGTGCCAGTGTCCCTGGGAGGAACACCGGGGAGCTGTTTTTT. Its protein is CASVPGRNTGELFF.

This chain joins TRBV5-4 and TRBJ1-5, with D possibly being TRBD1 (5 bases). Deletions cut 3 bases from V and 5 bases from J, with 12 bases between. Germline V CDR1 and CDR2: SGHNT, YYREEE (reference sequence). There are 14 residues in the CDR3. CDR3: CASSSAGSDQPQHF. CDR3 DNA: TGTGCCAGCAGCTCCGCAGGGTCGGATCAGCCCCAGCATTTT.

This chain links TRBV6-2 or TRBV6-3 with TRBJ2-1; TRBD2 might be the D (6 bases). Germline V gene sequence: CDR1 MNHEY, CDR2 SVGEGT. The CDR3 runs 16 residues. Trimming cost V 4 bases and J 1 base, with 14 bases left between them. The CDR3 reads CASSWGLRSSYNEQFF. Here the CDR3 DNA reads TGTGCCAGCAGTTGGGGACTGAGGTCTTCCTACAATGAGCAGTTCTTC.

The genes are TRBV6-6 and TRBJ1-1; the D gene is possibly TRBD1 (5 bases). Deletions cut 6 bases from V and 3 bases from J, with 17 bases between. The CDR3 is made up of 15 amino acids. Germline loops: CDR1 MNHNY, CDR2 SVGAGI (reference sequence). The CDR3 spells CASSYLPGGDTEAFF. The CDR3, as DNA: TGTGCCAGCAGCTACCTCCCGGGGGGGGACACTGAAGCTTTCTTT.

The sample holds a few counts of this clone. The V and J genes are TRBV3-1 (or the pseudogene TRBV3-2) and TRBJ1-6; D may be TRBD1 (5 bases). Germline V gene data show CDR1 as LGHDT and CDR2 as YNNKEL (reference sequence). The germline V and J ends were trimmed by 4 bases and 10 bases, with 14 bases remaining between them. The CDR3 totals 14 residues. The CDR3: CASSRDGGGSPLHF. CDR3 nucleotide sequence: TGTGCCAGCAGCCGAGACGGGGGAGGGTCACCCCTCCACTTT.